The 15 T cell receptor beta chains presented below share a single source sample, sequenced in a study of cytomegalovirus exposure and HLA in healthy donors (TCRdb year 2017). The receptor library was made with the immunoSEQ multiplex PCR assay. The multiplex PCR relied on a mix of 60 forward primers for TCR Vbeta segments and 13 reverse primers for TCR Jbeta segments. Held by TCRdb, this immuneACCESS table contains in-frame sequences only and omits some clones. Under half of the omission traces to an unresolved V gene where checked; the cause of the rest is unknown. This sample has 90,000 to 130,000 clones in its table, and 70% of those were observed once. The top ten constitute around 9% of the sample. Input material: PBMCs. These receptors all stem from a man under 40 in good health and CMV-seropositive.

This clone was seen more than once but under ten times. The rearrangement links TRBV7-2 to TRBJ2-3; possibly TRBD2 for D (6 bases). Germline CDR1 and CDR2: SGHTA and FQGNSA. The CDR3 has 15 amino acids. Trimming took off 6 bases at V and 0 bases at J, with 13 bases between the two ends. CDR3 in amino acids: CASSLKRVSTDTQYF. As DNA, the CDR3 is TGTGCCAGCAGTCTAAAGCGGGTGAGCACAGATACGCAGTATTTT.

This clone showed up just a few times. The gene calls are TRBV4-1 and TRBJ2-5; 13 nucleotides line up with TRBD2. V dropped 4 bases and J dropped 4; count of bases not matched to a gene: 6. The CDR3 totals 16 residues. Germline CDR1 reads MGHRA; CDR2 reads YSYEKL. CDR3 sequence: CASSPRTSGRTETQYF. The CDR3 bases are TGCGCCAGCAGCCCCCGGACTAGCGGGAGAACAGAGACCCAGTACTTC.

The chain recombines TRBV30 with TRBJ1-1, with 7 bases fitting TRBD1. The CDR3 consists of 12 residues. Germline CDR1 reads GTSNPN; CDR2 reads SVGIG (reference sequence). V trimming: 6 bases; J trimming: 5 bases; junction bases outside the gene matches: 6. CDR3 DNA: TGTGCCTGCAGACAGGGTCCGACTGAAGCTTTCTTT. Protein: CACRQGPTEAFF.

The gene calls are TRBV27 and TRBJ2-7, with D tentatively TRBD2 (6 bases). There are 11 residues in the CDR3. The V gene lost 7 bases and the J gene lost 3 bases, with 7 bases spanning the gap. Germline V CDR1 and CDR2: MNHEY, SMNVEV (reference sequence). In DNA form, the CDR3 reads TGTGCCAGCAACGGGGGCTACGAGCAGTACTTC. It encodes CASNGGYEQYF.

The V gene is TRBV5-1, the J gene TRBJ1-1; D gene ambiguous. Germline V gene data show CDR1 as SGHRS and CDR2 as YFSETQ. The CDR3 sequence is 14 residues long. Trimming removed 2 bases from V and 5 bases from J, with 13 bases in between. CDR3 DNA: TGCGCCAGCAGCTTAGGTTCGGGAGGGACTGAAGCTTTCTTT. Amino acid sequence: CASSLGSGGTEAFF.

Note on this clone: At one end the junction does not follow the germline gene, possibly because of a read error. The same CDR3 is also encoded by other DNA sequences in this sample. The chain is built from TRBV18 and TRBJ1-5; the match to TRBD1 covers 8 bases. Germline-derived CDR1 and CDR2 are KGHSH and LQKENI. This CDR3 is built from 15 residues. CDR3: CASSPKGQADQPQHF. CDR3 sequence (DNA): TGCGCCAGCTCACCAAAGGGACAGGCGGATCAGCCCCAGCATTTT. The full variable domain, in which reference TRBV18 and TRBJ1-5 provide the parts outside the CDR3, is NAGVMQNPRHLVRRRGQEARLRCSPMKGHSHVYWYRQLPEEGLKFMVYLQKENIIDESGMPKERFSAEFPKEGPSILRIQQVVRGDSAAYFCASSPKGQADQPQHFGDGTRLSIL.

This CDR3 is CASSTFYNEQFF. The CDR3 bases are TGCGCCAGCAGCACTTTCTACAATGAGCAGTTCTTC. This chain connects TRBV4-1 to TRBJ2-1; D is ambiguous. CDR1 MGHRA and CDR2 YSYEKL come from the germline V gene. This CDR3 has 12 residues. V was trimmed by 5 bases and J by 3 bases, leaving 5 bases between them.

This clone was picked up one time. The genes are TRBV5-6 and TRBJ2-3, with 7 bases lining up with TRBD2. V dropped 4 bases and J dropped 5; count of bases not matched to a gene: 7. The germline gives CDR1 SGHDT, CDR2 YYEEEE. This CDR3 region has 14 residues. The CDR3: CASSGREREDTQYF. CDR3 nucleotide sequence: TGTGCCAGCAGCGGGAGGGAGAGGGAAGATACGCAGTATTTT.

The chain joins TRBV28 to TRBJ1-5; 7 bases map to TRBD1. The CDR3 consists of 14 residues. The germline V gene has CDR1 MDHEN and CDR2 SYDVKM. V gave up 3 bases and J gave up 8 bases; unmatched junction bases: 7. This CDR3 reads CASSFPNTGEPQHF. DNA of the CDR3: TGTGCCAGCAGTTTTCCGAATACAGGGGAGCCCCAGCATTTT.

The chain combines TRBV5-1 with TRBJ2-3; 10 nucleotides agree with TRBD1. V shed 2 bases, J shed 4 bases, and the junction held 22 bases outside the gene matches. Germline V gene lookup returns CDR1 SGHRS and CDR2 YFSETQ. The CDR3 is 21 amino acids. The CDR3 protein is CASSLQEPSDRGNYWADTQYF. CDR3 nucleotide sequence: TGCGCCAGCAGCTTACAGGAGCCCTCGGACAGGGGGAACTATTGGGCAGATACGCAGTATTTT.

This clone has just a few counts. The chain is built from TRBV7-3 and TRBJ2-3; the match to TRBD2 covers 9 bases. The trim removed 2 bases at V and 0 bases at J, leaving 0 bases unmatched. Looked up from germline, CDR1 is SGHTA and CDR2 is FQGTGA. The CDR3 spans 15 residues. As DNA, the CDR3 is TGTGCCAGCAGCTTAGCGGGGGGGAGCACAGATACGCAGTATTTT. Protein product: CASSLAGGSTDTQYF.

The chain carries TRBV7-3 and TRBJ2-3, with D possibly being TRBD2 (5 bases). CDR3 size: 14 residues. V lost 4 bases and J lost 2, with 10 bases in between. CDR1 and CDR2 from the germline V gene are SGHTA and FQGTGA. The DNA for the CDR3 is TGTGCCAGCAGCTCTATCGGGATCACAGATACGCAGTATTTT. Translation: CASSSIGITDTQYF.

The CDR3 reads CASSWDSYEQYF. DNA for the CDR3: TGTGCCAGCAGCTGGGACAGCTACGAGCAGTACTTC. This chain joins TRBV7-2 and TRBJ2-7; 7 bases line up with TRBD1. V gave up 4 bases and J gave up 3 bases; unmatched junction bases: 0. The length of the CDR3 is 12 residues. Germline lookup yields CDR1 SGHTA and CDR2 FQGNSA.

With regard to this clone: The junction departs from germline at one end; a sequencing error may be responsible. This sequence joins TRBV27 and TRBJ2-6; TRBD1 might be the D (5 bases). The germline V gene encodes CDR1 MNHEY and CDR2 SMNVEV (reference sequence). The CDR3 covers 17 residues. The CDR3 DNA reads as TGTGCCAGCAGTTACCTCGCTAGACTCTCTGGGGCCAACGGCCTGACTTTC. Encoded protein: CASSYLARLSGANGLTF.

This clone was counted a few times. This chain uses TRBV11-3 with TRBJ2-1; D call uncertain. With 6 bases removed from V and 8 bases from J, the gap between germline ends came to 8 bases. This CDR3 contains 11 residues. Per the germline V gene, CDR1 is SGHNT and CDR2 is YENEEA. The CDR3 sequence is CASRSQDEQFF. The CDR3 DNA reads TGTGCCAGCAGGAGTCAGGATGAGCAGTTCTTC.